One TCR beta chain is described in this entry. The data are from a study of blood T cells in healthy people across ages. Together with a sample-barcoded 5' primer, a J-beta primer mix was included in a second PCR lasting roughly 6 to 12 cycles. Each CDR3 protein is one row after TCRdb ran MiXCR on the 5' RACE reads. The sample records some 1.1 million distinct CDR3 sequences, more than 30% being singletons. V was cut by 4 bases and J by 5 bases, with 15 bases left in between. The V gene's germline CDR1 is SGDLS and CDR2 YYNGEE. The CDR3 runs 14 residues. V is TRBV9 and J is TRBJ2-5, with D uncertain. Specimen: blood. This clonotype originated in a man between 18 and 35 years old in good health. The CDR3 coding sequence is TGTGCCAGCAGCTCCCCTGAAACATGGGAGACCCAGTACTTC. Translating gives CASSSPETWETQYF.